This T cell receptor beta chain came from a study of blood T cell repertoires in COVID-19. Study details: From the United States, Italy and Spain came samples of acute and convalescent COVID-19.

The assay was immunoSEQ multiplex PCR, and TCRdb's table has in-frame clones only and misses some. The profile shows about 150,000 clones, around 87% of them singletons. V lost 8 bases to trimming and J lost 5 bases, with 21 bases between them. There are 14 residues in the CDR3. Germline V gene lookup returns CDR1 GTSNPN and CDR2 SVGIG (reference sequence). Seattle researchers signed up patients amid active infection and tracked them longitudinally. This clonotype was obtained from a man aged 55-75 years with COVID-19, enrolled during active disease. Sequenced input: peripheral blood. The chain joins TRBV30 to TRBJ1-2, with D maybe TRBD1 (5 bases). The CDR3 region is CAGTPQTVAYGYTF. The CDR3 nucleotides read TGTGCCGGGACCCCCCAAACTGTCGCGTATGGCTACACCTTC.